Listed below are T cell receptor beta chains from one sample, sequenced in a study of regulatory T cells in long-lasting Graves disease. Each CDR3 protein gets one entry after TCRdb re-called the multiplex PCR reads with MiXCR. The sample includes roughly 300,000 distinct CDR3 sequences, less than 20% of them seen just once. Sequences were derived from peripheral blood mononuclear cells (PBMCs), sampled when the disease was refractory, from a patient treated with antithyroid drugs. The receptors shown here come from a female donor with Graves disease. Both conserved end residues are part of each CDR3. A D gene is named only where the DNA matches it firmly. Not every row has a clone size; where given, it reads once, few, many or a size class.

TRBJ1-2,-,TRBV12-5,many,TGTGCTAGTGGTTTGAGGGGGACCTCTAACTATGGCTACACCTTC,CASGLRGTSNYGYTF
TRBJ2-2,TRBD2,TRBV2,few,TGTGCCAGCAGCAAAAGCGGGGGGCGCACCGGGGAGCTGTTTTTT,CASSKSGGRTGELFF
TRBJ2-3,TRBD1,TRBV7-3,once,TGTGCCAGCAGCCCAACAGGGGGCACAGATACGCAGTATTTT,CASSPTGGTDTQYF
TRBJ2-7,TRBD2,TRBV14,many,TGTGCCAGCAGCCACCTGGGACTAGCCTACGAGCAGTACTTC,CASSHLGLAYEQYF
TRBJ1-3,-,TRBV19,few,TGTGCCAGTAGTGGCCCCCGGTTGGGGTTAATTGGAAACACCATATATTTT,CASSGPRLGLIGNTIYF
TRBJ1-2,-,TRBV12-3/TRBV12-4,many,TGTGCCAGCAGTTTCCCTCGGACCGGCCCAGGCGGCTACACCTTC,CASSFPRTGPGGYTF
TRBJ2-7,-,TRBV10-1,few,TGCGCCAGCAGCGAGACCGGGACGGCCTCCTACGAGCAGTACTTC,CASSETGTASYEQYF
TRBJ1-2,-,TRBV29-1,many,TGCGGTTCGTGGGGATCTTATGGCTACACCTTC,CGSWGSYGYTF
TRBJ2-5,-,TRBV5-4,-,TGTGCCAGCAGCTACCAAACGGACATCCAAGAGACCCAGTACTTC,CASSYQTDIQETQYF
TRBJ2-5,-,TRBV2,many,TGTGCCACCTCCGGTCCGGGGCCCTCGGGGACCCAGTACTTC,CATSGPGPSGTQYF
TRBJ1-5,-,TRBV6-5,many,TGTGCCAGCAGTTACTCGGGGGGCGGGCAGCCCCAGCATTTT,CASSYSGGGQPQHF
TRBJ1-6,-,TRBV19,few,TGTGCCAGTCGATGGTTAGGGGCCAATTCACCCCTCCACTTT,CASRWLGANSPLHF
TRBJ2-2,-,TRBV28,-,TGTGCCAGCGAAGGGCAGGGCGGAGGCACCGGGGAGCTGTTTTTT,CASEGQGGGTGELFF
TRBJ2-3,-,TRBV3-1,few,TGTGCCAGCAGCCAAGGGAGGTTGGGAGATACGCAGTATTTT,CASSQGRLGDTQYF
TRBJ1-6,TRBD1,TRBV20-1,many,TGCAGTGTAAGACAGGGAGCGAATAATTCACCCCTCCACTTT,CSVRQGANNSPLHF
TRBJ1-5,-,TRBV25-1,-,TGTGCCAGCAGTGAATTACAGGTGCAGCAGCCCCAGCATTTT,CASSELQVQQPQHF
TRBJ1-3,-,TRBV20-1,-,TGCAGTGCTAGAGACGGAAAAGGTGGAAACACCATATATTTT,CSARDGKGGNTIYF
TRBJ2-5,TRBD1,TRBV12-3/TRBV12-4,many,TGTGCCAGCAGTTTAAGCAGGGGGCAGGTGACCCAGTACTTC,CASSLSRGQVTQYF
TRBJ1-2,-,TRBV20-1,few,TGCAGTGCTAGTCCGACGGACGCGAACTATGGCTACACCTTC,CSASPTDANYGYTF
TRBJ2-5,TRBD2,TRBV20-1,many,TGCAGTGCTAATGGACTAGCGGGGGGGCGGCAGACCCAGTACTTC,CSANGLAGGRQTQYF
TRBJ2-4,TRBD2,TRBV5-1,-,TGCGCCAGCAGCGGCGGACTAGCGGGAGTTTTAGGGGACATTCAGTACTTC,CASSGGLAGVLGDIQYF
TRBJ1-3,-,TRBV4-3,few,TGCGCCAGCAGCCCGGGGAAATCTGGAAACACCATATATTTT,CASSPGKSGNTIYF
TRBJ1-2,-,TRBV3-1,many,TGTGCCAGCACCCCTACCAAGACAAGTTATGGCTACACCTTC,CASTPTKTSYGYTF
TRBJ2-7,-,TRBV12-3/TRBV12-4,many,TGTGCCAGCACCCCGACAGGGTGGGGAGGGGCCTACGAGCAGTACTTC,CASTPTGWGGAYEQYF
TRBJ2-7,-,TRBV10-2,-,TGCGCCAGCAGTGACGGCGGGTTTACCTACGAGCAGTACTTC,CASSDGGFTYEQYF
TRBJ1-1,-,TRBV20-1,-,TGCAGTGCTAGAACGTGGGGGCGCGGACAGAACACTGAAGCTTTCTTT,CSARTWGRGQNTEAFF
TRBJ1-2,-,TRBV20-1,few,TGCAGTGCTAGCCCCACCGGGACACACTATGGCTACACCTTC,CSASPTGTHYGYTF
TRBJ1-5,TRBD1,TRBV7-6,-,TGTGCCAGCAGCCAGGACAGGGCGTCGGGTCAGCCCCAGCATTTT,CASSQDRASGQPQHF
TRBJ1-2,TRBD1,TRBV30,-,TGTGCCTGTCAGGGGGCCCTGGGCTACACCTTC,CACQGALGYTF